The T cell receptor beta chain described here comes from a study of technical replicates of blood from four donors. The germline gives CDR1 MNHEY, CDR2 SMNVEV (reference sequence). The CDR3 loop spans 14 amino acids. V shed 4 bases and J 2 bases; nucleotides not matched to a gene: 4. The method was immunoSEQ multiplex PCR; TCRdb's version includes in-frame clones alone and lacks a portion of them. The profile shows about 74,000 clones, approximately 95% of them singletons. V usage is TRBV27 and J usage is TRBJ2-7; TRBD1 agrees at 8 bases. This clonotype was obtained from a human donor in good health. Sequencing was performed on T cells isolated from PBMCs. As DNA, the CDR3 is TGTGCCAGCAGTTCCGGGACAGGTCCCTACGAGCAGTACTTC. This encodes CASSSGTGPYEQYF.